This paragraph reports one TCR beta chain. The antigen is unknown. The data originate from a study of high-grade serous ovarian cancer treatment subgroups. Across the study: Mean per sample: about 15,000 reads, some 7,500 unique TCR beta rearrangements.

Study-wide findings and caveats: TCR relatedness rose with neoantigen level and trended with mutation load. Without spatial data, bulk sequencing limits insight into HGSC tumor diversity.

Data came from immunoSEQ multiplex PCR; TCRdb stores just in-frame clones and leaves some out. The sample includes about 28,000 clones, 80% to 90% seen only once; the top ten take approximately 2.1%. Trimming took 1 base from V and 10 from J, leaving 11 bases between them. Germline CDR1 reads LNHNV; CDR2 reads YYDKDF (reference sequence). CDR3 length: 13 amino acids. The tumor samples were collected prior to definitive surgery or chemotherapy. The sequenced sample was tumor tissue. The source of this sequence is a human donor with high-grade serous ovarian cancer. The genes are TRBV15 and TRBJ1-3; D gene unclear. CDR3 loop: CATSRVQSNTIYF. DNA for the CDR3: TGTGCCACCAGCAGAGTCCAGAGTAATACCATATATTTT. Drawing the rest from reference TRBV15 and TRBJ1-3, the complete variable domain is DAMVIQNPRYQVTQFGKPVTLSCSQTLNHNVMYWYQQKSSQAPKLLFHYYDKDFNNEADTPDNFQSRRPNTSFCFLDIRSPGLGDTAMYLCATSRVQSNTIYFGEGSWLTVV.